What follows is one T cell receptor (beta chain) and its context. Its antigen is as yet unknown. This specimen comes from a study of a mutant IDH1 vaccine in newly diagnosed glioma. Looking at the study overall: Vaccines were first given 4-6 weeks after radiotherapy alone, or with temozolomide cycles. Treated individuals were around 60% male and approximately 38% female, averaging roughly 39 years of age. Visit V12 happened at week 35; visit V13 happened at week 47.

Sequencing used immunoSEQ multiplex PCR; TCRdb keeps in-frame clones, though not all of them. The repertoire holds under 40,000 clones, with 80% to 85% as singletons. Germline CDR1 reads MNHEY; CDR2 reads SVGAGI. The CDR3 extends over 16 amino acids. The trim removed 1 base at V and 4 bases at J, leaving 6 bases unmatched. As to time point: week 47, end of study. Every vaccination contained 300 ug of the mutant IDH1 20-mer peptide and was paired with topical imiquimod. Sample: PBMCs, taken from a glioma patient whose treatment included an IDH1 peptide vaccine. The chain recombines TRBV6-5 with TRBJ1-1; 10 bases align to TRBD1. The source is a man aged 25 to 40 with glioma. Here the CDR3 DNA reads TGTGCCAGCAGTTACTGGGGGACAGGGGATTCCACTGAAGCTTTCTTT. Protein product: CASSYWGTGDSTEAFF.